This is a list of T cell receptor beta chains from one sample in a study of read filtering for tumor transcriptome and immune sequencing. TCRdb reprocessed the reads via MiXCR and lists one record per CDR3 protein. The repertoire holds approximately 90,000 distinct CDR3 sequences, with 9% to 15% as singletons. Sequenced sample: a population of CD138-negative cells sorted from bone marrow. Receptors were obtained from a donor at least 40 years old with multiple myeloma. Each CDR3 is given with its conserved first and last residue. The D gene is left open where the match is weak. A clone size is listed for some rows: how often the clone was seen (once, few, many), or a class if it is expanded.

>.|TRBV20-1|13|TRBJ1-1|many
TGCAGTGCTAAGGGCAGGCTGAACACTGAAGCTTTCTTT
CSAKGRLNTEAFF
>TRBD2|TRBV20-1|16|TRBJ2-1|many
TGCAGTGCTAGAGCCGTACTAGCGGGCCTTTACAATGAGCAGTTCTTC
CSARAVLAGLYNEQFF
>TRBD1|TRBV14|17|TRBJ2-6|few
TGTGCCAGCAGCCACACAGGGGGCGGGTCTGGGGCCAACGTCCTGACTTTC
CASSHTGGGSGANVLTF
>TRBD2|TRBV30|14|TRBJ2-2|many
TGTGCCTGGAATCGGGAGGGTGACACCGGGGAGCTGTTTTTT
CAWNREGDTGELFF
>.|TRBV5-1|13|TRBJ2-5|many
TGCGCCAGCAGCTTGCCCGAAGCGGAGACCCAGTACTTC
CASSLPEAETQYF
>.|TRBV5-4|14|TRBJ2-2|.
TGTGCCAGCAGCCCAGTCGCGGGCACCGGGGAGCTGTTTTTT
CASSPVAGTGELFF
>.|TRBV29-1|13|TRBJ1-1|few
TGCAGCGTTGTTCGTTACATGAACACTGAAGCTTTCTTT
CSVVRYMNTEAFF
>.|TRBV6-5|14|TRBJ2-7|many
TGTGCCAGCAGTTATCGTGGGTATGAAGACGAGCAGTACTTC
CASSYRGYEDEQYF
>.|TRBV5-1|14|TRBJ1-5|many
TGCGCCAGCAGCACGGGGGCAGAAAATCAGCCCCAGCATTTT
CASSTGAENQPQHF
>.|TRBV7-6|13|TRBJ2-5|.
TGTGCCAGCAGCTACAGGGAGGTGGAGACCCAGTACTTC
CASSYREVETQYF
>.|TRBV28|12|TRBJ1-4|many
TGTGCCAGCACGGGGTCGAATGAAAAACTGTTTTTT
CASTGSNEKLFF
>TRBD1|TRBV30|13|TRBJ1-1|many
TGTGCCTGGAGTCCACAGGGGATCGCTGAAGCTTTCTTT
CAWSPQGIAEAFF
>.|TRBV6-2/TRBV6-3|16|TRBJ2-2|many
TGTGCCAGCAGTTTTGAACTCTTTGGGAACACCGGGGAGCTGTTTTTT
CASSFELFGNTGELFF
>.|TRBV6-1|12|TRBJ2-7|many
TGTGCCAGCAGCCATCTGAGGGGCGAGCAGTACTTC
CASSHLRGEQYF
>.|TRBV30|13|TRBJ2-2|many
TGTGCCTGGAGTGTCCAAAGCACCGGGGAGCTGTTTTTT
CAWSVQSTGELFF
>TRBD2|TRBV11-2|16|TRBJ2-1|medium-sized
TGTGCCAGCAGCTCGGGCTCGGGACTAGGGCCTAGTGAGCAGTTCTTC
CASSSGSGLGPSEQFF
>TRBD2|TRBV29-1|13|TRBJ2-1|many
TGCAGCGTTGAAGGGCGCGGGGGTAGAGAGCAGTTCTTC
CSVEGRGGREQFF
>TRBD1|TRBV12-3/TRBV12-4|14|TRBJ1-2|many
TGTGCCAGCACCACCGGGACAGCCAACTATGGCTACACCTTC
CASTTGTANYGYTF
>.|TRBV4-1|13|TRBJ2-7|many
TGCGCCAGCAGCCAAGTCTCGTCCTACGAGCAGTACTTC
CASSQVSSYEQYF
>.|TRBV2|16|TRBJ1-2|.
TGTGCCAGCAGTCCATCGGGAGGATATTGGACCTATGGCTACACCTTC
CASSPSGGYWTYGYTF
>.|TRBV5-1|11|TRBJ2-3|many
TGCGCCAGCAGCAACACAGATACGCAGTATTTT
CASSNTDTQYF
>.|TRBV28|15|TRBJ1-1|many
TGTGCCAGCAAGAGTCTTGACGGGACGAACACTGAAGCTTTCTTT
CASKSLDGTNTEAFF
>.|TRBV18|14|TRBJ1-2|many
TGTGCCAGCTCACCACCTGGGGGTGCCTATGGCTACACCTTC
CASSPPGGAYGYTF
>TRBD1|TRBV29-1|12|TRBJ1-3|many
TGCAGTACAGGGGAGAACGGAAACACCATATATTTT
CSTGENGNTIYF
>TRBD1|TRBV27|13|TRBJ2-5|many
TGTGCCAGCAGGGGACAGGGGATGGAGACCCAGTACTTC
CASRGQGMETQYF
>.|TRBV20-1|15|TRBJ2-2|many
TGCAGTGCTAGAGATAGCCAGGGGGGCACCGGGGAGCTGTTTTTT
CSARDSQGGTGELFF
>TRBD1|TRBV20-1|14|TRBJ2-2|many
TGCAGTGCTAAAAACGACAGGGGTGCCGGGGAGCTGTTTTTT
CSAKNDRGAGELFF
>TRBD2|TRBV19|17|TRBJ2-1|many
TGTGCCAGTAGTTCCCGGACTAGCGGGAGGCCCGGGGATGAGCAGTTCTTC
CASSSRTSGRPGDEQFF
>TRBD2|TRBV29-1|14|TRBJ2-1|many
TGCAGCGTTGAATCGGTAGCGGGAAACAATGAGCAGTTCTTC
CSVESVAGNNEQFF
>.|TRBV10-3|14|TRBJ2-5|many
TGTGCCATCAGTGAGCGGCAGGGTGGGGAGACCCAGTACTTC
CAISERQGGETQYF
>TRBD2|TRBV20-1|16|TRBJ2-2|many
TGCAGTGCTTTCCTAGCGGGAGGAGAGAACACCGGGGAGCTGTTTTTT
CSAFLAGGENTGELFF
>.|TRBV7-9|15|TRBJ1-4|many
TGTGCCAGCAAAAGGGGCAGGGCAACTAATGAAAAACTGTTTTTT
CASKRGRATNEKLFF
>.|TRBV6-5|15|TRBJ1-5|many
TGTGCCAGCAGTGTAACGAGCAGGGGCAATCAGCCCCAGCATTTT
CASSVTSRGNQPQHF
>TRBD2|TRBV11-3|15|TRBJ2-3|many
TGTGCCAGCAGCGAGATAGCGGGAGGAGTAGATACGCAGTATTTT
CASSEIAGGVDTQYF
>.|TRBV6-2/TRBV6-3|15|TRBJ1-5|many
TGTGCCAGCAGTTACGTGTGGACAGCTGATCAGCCCCAGCATTTT
CASSYVWTADQPQHF
>.|TRBV5-1|15|TRBJ2-5|many
TGCGCCAGCAGCGGGGGGGGGGCCCGCCGAGAGACCCAGTACTTC
CASSGGGARRETQYF
>TRBD1|TRBV6-2/TRBV6-3|15|TRBJ1-2|many
TGTGCCAGCAGTTCGCCGCCGGGACAGTTATATGGCTACACCTTC
CASSSPPGQLYGYTF
>TRBD1|TRBV28|14|TRBJ2-4|many
TGTGCCAGCAGCCCCGGGACAGGGGTTGACATTCAGTACTTC
CASSPGTGVDIQYF
>TRBD1|TRBV29-1|14|TRBJ1-2|many
TGCAGCGTTCGTCCCGGGACAGGGGTGGAGGGCTACACCTTC
CSVRPGTGVEGYTF
>TRBD2|TRBV27|17|TRBJ2-1|many
TGTGCCAGCAGTCCCCGGTTCGGGGGAGGGCCTTATAGCGCGCAGTTCTTC
CASSPRFGGGPYSAQFF
>.|TRBV11-2|15|TRBJ2-4|few
TGTGCCAGCAGCTTAAATTCAGGGTCTAAAAACATTCAGTACTTC
CASSLNSGSKNIQYF
>TRBD2|TRBV12-3/TRBV12-4|17|TRBJ2-1|few
TGTGCCAGCTGCCCGGGACTAGCGGGGGGGCAAGACAATGAGCAGTTCTTC
CASCPGLAGGQDNEQFF
>TRBD1|TRBV10-3|14|TRBJ1-1|many
TGTGCCATCGATACCGGACAGGGTGGGACTGAAGCTTTCTTT
CAIDTGQGGTEAFF
>.|TRBV5-6|15|TRBJ2-1|many
TGTGTCAGCAGCTTGGGACCCCTGGAGGGGAATGAGCAGTTCTTC
CVSSLGPLEGNEQFF
>.|TRBV20-1|15|TRBJ2-5|many
TGCAGTGCTAGAGGGCCTACAGGGTTCCAAGAGACCCAGTACTTC
CSARGPTGFQETQYF
>.|TRBV5-1|11|TRBJ2-7|few
TGCGCCAGCAGCTTGGAGAAGAAGCAGTACTTC
CASSLEKKQYF